What follows describes a single T cell receptor (beta chain). The specificity of this receptor is unknown. No qualities accompany the bases; no much larger clone lies one base away. The data were obtained in a study of cytomegalovirus exposure and HLA in healthy donors (dated by TCRdb to 2015 to 2018). Some background on the complete study: An earlier analysis of 587 of the donors reported roughly 300 Gb of sequence data and 117 million unique TCR beta sequences obtained from around 170 million T cells. An early release that covered about 600 HLA-typed donors contained 250 to 350 gigabases of sequencing data and around 85 million unique TCR sequences. Among the 398 genotyped donors, around 81% belonged to the genetic ancestry cluster associated with self-reported Caucasian donors. The study was designed to test whether signatures of past pathogen exposure could be identified by cataloging public T cell receptors. The study profiled the T cell repertoires of 550 to 700 subjects by immunosequencing and related them to cytomegalovirus serostatus. Along with the approximately 670-subject first cohort, a separate validation cohort of over 90 different subjects was used. To predict cytomegalovirus infection status, the study combined high-throughput TCR immunosequencing, statistical association of individual TCRs with disease status, and machine learning. A later analysis re-examined previously published TCR beta repertoires from roughly 720 donors and added high-resolution HLA genotyping to investigate patterns of TCR occurrence. In the later analysis, no new phenotypic data were used to find candidate immune exposures; instead, reliance was placed on TCR beta sequences and their occurrence across donors. In an earlier analysis of 587 of the donors, high-throughput TCR beta sequencing was used to judge whether each TCR beta V gene segment behaved as functional or pseudogenic. Donor age, sex, ethnicity and CMV serostatus were collected together with the repertoire data. A later genetic analysis used genome-wide SNP genotypes for 398 of the 666 donors, treating that subset as a discovery cohort. Every repertoire in the discovery cohort had been generated on one and the same sequencing platform. Class I and class II HLA loci were covered by the typing at four-digit resolution. Typing coverage differed by locus: A, B, C, DRB1 and DQB1 were typed in about 629-630 donors, DQA1 in about 550, DPA1 in 600 to 610, and DPB1 in 472. Roughly five DR-DQ haplotypes were handled as single units for association and clustering because linkage in the cohort was strong. Among 300 to 500 genotyped donors of the cohort, an average of roughly 230,000 unique TCR beta nucleotide sequences was sequenced per donor, of which about 19% were non-productive. General findings and caveats noted by the study authors: Some IMGT-functional V segments, including TRBV6-2 and TRBV6-3, could not be distinguished by the 87-base-pair reads and were therefore excluded. A later analysis associated about 17,000 TCR beta sequences with specific HLA alleles at a false discovery rate of 0.05. The sequencing pipeline was judged likely to have produced a cluster of highly shared sequence variants as a technical artifact. In a later analysis, most CMV-associated TCR beta chains were found to appear HLA-restricted, with HLA associations seemingly driven largely by CMV exposure. Correlated functional status among segregating V segments might be attributable to linkage disequilibrium, but an unknown experimental factor could not be ruled out. A further reported finding was that TCR beta sequences accurately predicted the HLA-A and HLA-B alleles for most subjects in the first cohort. Because HLA typing was unavailable for some donors at each locus, only the typed subset was used in association tests. Roughly uniform sequencing depth across donors was assumed in presence/absence analyses, although this assumption may not hold. In an earlier analysis of approximately 590 of the donors, most TCR beta V segments appeared in productive rearrangements about 87% or about 30% of the time, broadly matching IMGT annotations. A few of the identified cytomegalovirus-associated TCR beta chains were confirmed in vitro to be specific for cytomegalovirus antigens. According to a later analysis, TCR association rates differed among HLA loci, with DRB1 alleles showing the most associated TCRs and HLA-C alleles showing the fewest. Because counts were too low, about 18 rarely observed V segments, including chromosome 9 orphons, were left out of the earlier analysis of about 620 of the donors. In a later genetic analysis, a missense DCLRE1C variant was associated with V-gene and J-gene trimming of TCR beta chains, and the association was replicated in an independent cohort. In a later analysis, HLA-associated TCR beta chains were found to be more clonally expanded and to have lower generation probabilities than equally common non-associated chains. In a later analysis, several top co-occurrence clusters were reported to appear linked to parvovirus B19, influenza, CMV and Epstein-Barr virus. A later genetic analysis reported fewer N-insertions in productive TCRs among donors in an Asian-associated ancestry cluster than the roughly 670-donor mean. In this cohort, only TCR beta chains were sequenced, and detectable features were limited by the absence of alpha or paired-chain data. Assigning TCR associations to individual alleles was difficult when HLA alleles, especially DR and DQ, strongly co-occurred. It was suggested by the authors that the approach could potentially be generalized to other disease states and immunological phenotypes. The study listed 164 TCR beta chains as associated with cytomegalovirus. The classifier was reported to diagnose cytomegalovirus status with high specificity and sensitivity in both the original and validation cohorts. Most TCR sequences were observed very rarely across donors, whereas some public TCRs were present in many individuals. CMV serostatus was the only immune exposure information available for the cohort.

Inclusive of the bounding cysteine and phenylalanine, the CDR3 is 15 residues long. The kept DNA is CDR3 alone, 45 bases in frame from the first base. CDR1 SGHAT and CDR2 FQNNGV were looked up in the germline V gene. Trimmed from V: 4 bases; trimmed from J: 2 bases; junction bases lacking a gene match: 6. The cohort consisted of hundreds of healthy bone marrow donors. Cohort members were all nominally healthy when sampled, although unrecorded immune exposures were likely present. The donor tested CMV seropositive and was one of the 289 seropositive cohort members. Each donor provided a peripheral blood sample, and peripheral blood mononuclear cells were used for TCR beta sequencing. Genomic DNA was extracted from the blood cell samples with the Qiagen DNeasy Blood Extraction Kit. The method was the immunoSEQ multiplex PCR assay. A mixture of 60 forward primers for TCR Vbeta segments and 13 reverse primers for TCR Jbeta segments was used in the multiplex PCR. Amplification of the CDR3 region of rearranged TCR beta genes was performed with a multiplex PCR assay on genomic DNA. Amplified TCR beta libraries were sequenced as 87-base-pair reads on the Illumina HiSeq System. In the source study's methods: Across the 700 or so repertoires, a later analysis counted roughly 84 million unique TCR beta chains, approximately 12 million of which were shared by at least two donors. Raw reads were error-corrected and collapsed into unique sequences with a nearest-neighbor algorithm that merged closely related sequences to remove PCR and sequencing errors. To assign V, D and J gene segments, CDR3 sequences were aligned to IMGT reference sequences. For a sequence to be retained, at least a six-nucleotide match to both a V gene segment and a J gene segment was required. A rearrangement counted as productive if the CDR3 had no stop codons and remained in frame with V and J, and every other rearrangement counted as non-productive. Following IMGT convention, CDR3 was defined as the stretch from the second conserved V-encoded cysteine to the conserved J-encoded phenylalanine. The earlier analysis of fewer than 700 of the donors excluded sequences that lacked an unambiguous match to a single V gene segment. An earlier analysis of a few hundred of the donors called V segments functional above 56.7% productive rearrangements and segregating when the between-donor standard deviation exceeded 5%. To diagnose cytomegalovirus status from the catalog of TCR beta chain sequences, a statistical classification framework was built. A later analysis assigned V and J genes by comparing TCR nucleotide sequences with IMGT/GENE-DB human TR gene sequences. A later analysis assigned CDR3 sequences and most-parsimonious VDJ recombination scenarios with the TCRdist pipeline. In a later analysis, every TCR beta chain was defined by the combination of its CDR3 amino acid sequence and its V-gene family, and reads without a unique V-gene family were dropped. A later analysis removed nearly 600 highly shared, low-generation-probability nucleotide sequences to deal with suspected cross-contamination and a sequencing artifact. In a later analysis, a clonal expansion index was calculated for each public chain from normalized within-repertoire ranks of inferred template counts. In a later analysis, generation probabilities were computed using a VDJ recombination model fitted to out-of-frame rearrangements, and the results were checked against IGoR. A later analysis scored TCR-TCR, TCR-HLA and TCR-CMV co-occurrence with hypergeometric tests, applying a repertoire-size bias correction to TCR pairs. In a later analysis, false discovery rates were estimated by permuting HLA or CMV assignments 20 times. In a later analysis, co-occurring TCRs were grouped using DBSCAN, with TCRdist sequence similarity added in when clustering inside HLA-allele-positive subsets. Repertoires with fewer than 30,000 or more than 120,000 public chains were left out of co-occurrence clustering, as were about 5 repertoires with anomalous nucleotide sharing. In its TCRdb copy, this immuneACCESS table keeps in-frame sequences only and misses some clones. Where compared with another copy, unresolved V genes explain less than half of these, and the others have no known cause. The V and J calls and clone size were taken over from that table, and D and trimming were inferred from the DNA. For this sample there are about 190,000 clones; more than 65% appear just once. Approximately 6% of the sample is taken by the ten largest.

The chain was built from TRBV11-2 and TRBJ2-7, with 9 bases matching TRBD1. Sequenced material: PBMCs. This TCR was recovered from a woman aged 25 to 39 in good health and CMV-seropositive. The CDR3 protein: CASSSRGQGPYEQYF. The sequenced DNA is TGTGCCAGCAGCTCCAGGGGACAGGGTCCCTACGAGCAGTACTTC.